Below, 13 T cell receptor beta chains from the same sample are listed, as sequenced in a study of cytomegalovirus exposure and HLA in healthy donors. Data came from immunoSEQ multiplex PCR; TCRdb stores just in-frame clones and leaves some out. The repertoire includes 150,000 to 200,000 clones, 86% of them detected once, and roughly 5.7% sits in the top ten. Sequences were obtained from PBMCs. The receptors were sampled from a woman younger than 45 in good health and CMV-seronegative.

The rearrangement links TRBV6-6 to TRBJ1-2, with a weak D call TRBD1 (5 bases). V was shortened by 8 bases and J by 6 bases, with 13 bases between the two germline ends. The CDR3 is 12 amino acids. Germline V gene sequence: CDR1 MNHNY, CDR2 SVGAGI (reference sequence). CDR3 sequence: CASGRLGDGYTF. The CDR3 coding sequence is TGTGCCAGCGGGAGGTTAGGGGATGGCTACACCTTC.

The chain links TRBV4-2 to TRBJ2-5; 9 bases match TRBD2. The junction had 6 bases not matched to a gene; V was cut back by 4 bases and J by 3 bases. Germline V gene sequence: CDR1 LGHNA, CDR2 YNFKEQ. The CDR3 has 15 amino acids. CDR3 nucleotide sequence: TGTGCCAGCAGCCCAGGTTTAGCGGGGGAAGAGACCCAGTACTTC. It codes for CASSPGLAGEETQYF.

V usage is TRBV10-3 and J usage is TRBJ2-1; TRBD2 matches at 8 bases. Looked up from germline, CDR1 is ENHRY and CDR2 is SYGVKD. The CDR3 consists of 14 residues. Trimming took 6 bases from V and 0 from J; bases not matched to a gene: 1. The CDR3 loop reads CAIRSGSSYNEQFF. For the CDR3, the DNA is TGTGCCATCAGGAGCGGGAGCTCCTACAATGAGCAGTTCTTC.

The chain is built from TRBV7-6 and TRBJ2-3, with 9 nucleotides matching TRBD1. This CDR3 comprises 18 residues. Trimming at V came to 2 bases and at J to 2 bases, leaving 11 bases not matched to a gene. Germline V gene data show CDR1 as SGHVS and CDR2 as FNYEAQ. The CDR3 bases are TGTGCCAGCAGCTTAAGTTCTAGGACAGGGGTGGACACAGATACGCAGTATTTT. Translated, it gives CASSLSSRTGVDTDTQYF.

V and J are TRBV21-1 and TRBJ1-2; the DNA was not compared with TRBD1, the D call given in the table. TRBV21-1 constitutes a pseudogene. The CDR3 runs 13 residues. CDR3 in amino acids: CASSKEQNYGYTF. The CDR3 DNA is TGTGCCAGCAGCAAAGAACAGAACTATGGCTACACCTTC.

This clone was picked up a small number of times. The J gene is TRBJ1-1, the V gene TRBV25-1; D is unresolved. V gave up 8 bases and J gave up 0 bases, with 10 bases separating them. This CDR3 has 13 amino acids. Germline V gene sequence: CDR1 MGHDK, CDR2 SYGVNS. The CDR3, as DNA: TGTGCCAGCCGCTATGGGATGAACACTGAAGCTTTCTTT. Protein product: CASRYGMNTEAFF.

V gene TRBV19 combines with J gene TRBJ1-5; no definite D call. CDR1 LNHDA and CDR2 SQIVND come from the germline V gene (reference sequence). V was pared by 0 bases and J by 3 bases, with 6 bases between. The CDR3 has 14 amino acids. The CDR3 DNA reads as TGTGCCAGTAGTATAGATCGGACCAATCAGCCCCAGCATTTT. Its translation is CASSIDRTNQPQHF.

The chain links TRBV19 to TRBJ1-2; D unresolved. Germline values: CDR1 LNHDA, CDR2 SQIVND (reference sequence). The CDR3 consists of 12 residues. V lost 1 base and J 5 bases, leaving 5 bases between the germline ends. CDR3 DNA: TGTGCCAGTAGTATAGGAAAATATGGCTACACCTTC. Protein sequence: CASSIGKYGYTF.

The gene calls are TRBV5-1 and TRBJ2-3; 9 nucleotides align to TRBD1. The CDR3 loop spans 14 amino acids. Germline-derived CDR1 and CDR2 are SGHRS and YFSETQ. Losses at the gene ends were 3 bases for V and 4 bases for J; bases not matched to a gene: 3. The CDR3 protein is CASSSGTGSDTQYF. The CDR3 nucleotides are TGCGCCAGCAGCTCCGGGACAGGGTCAGATACGCAGTATTTT.

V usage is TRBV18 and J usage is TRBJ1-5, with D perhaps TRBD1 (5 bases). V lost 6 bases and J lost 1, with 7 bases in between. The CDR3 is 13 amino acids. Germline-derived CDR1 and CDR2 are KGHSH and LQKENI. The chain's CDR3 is CASSRDSNQPQHF. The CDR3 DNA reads TGTGCCAGCTCGCGGGACAGCAATCAGCCCCAGCATTTT.

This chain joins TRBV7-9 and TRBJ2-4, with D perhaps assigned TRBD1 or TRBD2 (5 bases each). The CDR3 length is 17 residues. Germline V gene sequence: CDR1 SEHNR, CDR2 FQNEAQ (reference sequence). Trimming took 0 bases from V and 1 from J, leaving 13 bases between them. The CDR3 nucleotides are TGTGCCAGCAGCTTAGCGAATACCGAGGGGGCCAAAAACATTCAGTACTTC. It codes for CASSLANTEGAKNIQYF.

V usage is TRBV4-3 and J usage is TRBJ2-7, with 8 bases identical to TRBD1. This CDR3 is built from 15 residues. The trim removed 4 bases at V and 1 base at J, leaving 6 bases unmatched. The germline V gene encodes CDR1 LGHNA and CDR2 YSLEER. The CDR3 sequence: CASSRGDRWSYEQYF. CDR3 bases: TGCGCCAGCAGCCGAGGGGACAGGTGGTCCTACGAGCAGTACTTC.

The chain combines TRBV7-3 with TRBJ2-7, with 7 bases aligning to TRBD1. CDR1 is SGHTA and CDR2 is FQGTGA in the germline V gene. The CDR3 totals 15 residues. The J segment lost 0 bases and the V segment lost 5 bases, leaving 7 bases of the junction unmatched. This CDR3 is CASSRGQDSSYEQYF. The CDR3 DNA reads TGTGCCAGCAGCCGCGGACAGGATAGCTCCTACGAGCAGTACTTC.